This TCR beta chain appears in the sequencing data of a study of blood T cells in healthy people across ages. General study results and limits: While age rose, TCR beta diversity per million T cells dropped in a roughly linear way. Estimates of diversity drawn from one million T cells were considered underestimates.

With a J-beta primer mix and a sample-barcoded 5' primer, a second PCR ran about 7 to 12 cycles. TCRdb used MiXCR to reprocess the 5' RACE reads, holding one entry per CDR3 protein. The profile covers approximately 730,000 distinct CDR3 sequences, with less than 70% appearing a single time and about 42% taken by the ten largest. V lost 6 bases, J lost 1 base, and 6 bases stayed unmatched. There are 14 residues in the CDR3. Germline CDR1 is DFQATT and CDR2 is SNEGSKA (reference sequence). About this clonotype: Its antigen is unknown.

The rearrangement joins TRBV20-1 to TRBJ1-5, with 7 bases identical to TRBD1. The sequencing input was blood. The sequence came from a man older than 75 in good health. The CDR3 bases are TGCAGTGCACGGGACAGTGCGAGCAATCAGCCCCAGCATTTT. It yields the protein CSARDSASNQPQHF.